Below are 6 T cell receptor beta chains sequenced from a single sample in a study of T-cell memory formation after mild COVID-19. TCRdb re-called the 5' RACE reads with MiXCR, one entry per CDR3 protein. This repertoire shows almost 550,000 distinct CDR3 sequences, over 20% found once; its top ten account for approximately 12%. Sequencing was carried out using PBMCs or a T cell subset sorted from them (not recorded which). These receptors were taken from an adult woman who had mild COVID-19 (a few samples of this study predate the infection). Cell type and time point are not known.

This clonotype was picked up a small number of times. This chain joins TRBV7-2 and TRBJ2-3, with TRBD2 matching 14 bases. The V segment lost 5 bases and the J segment 7 bases; nucleotides outside the gene matches: 5. Germline CDR1 SGHTA, CDR2 FQGNSA. The CDR3 totals 15 residues. CDR3 coding DNA: TGTGCCAGCAGCACGCGGACTAGCGGGGGGAATACGCAGTATTTT. Its protein product is CASSTRTSGGNTQYF.

This clonotype was seen only a few times. The genes are TRBV20-1 and TRBJ1-2; the match to TRBD1 covers 7 bases. V was pared by 0 bases and J by 2 bases, with 6 bases of the junction left unmatched. The germline V gene has CDR1 DFQATT and CDR2 SNEGSKA (reference sequence). The CDR3 sequence is 15 residues long. CDR3 bases: TGCAGTGCTAGAGACCGGACAGGACTAAACTATGGCTACACCTTC. It is translated as CSARDRTGLNYGYTF.

The chain employs TRBV6-2 or TRBV6-3 and TRBJ2-3, with D perhaps matching TRBD2 (5 bases). The CDR3 extends over 11 amino acids. V was pared by 4 bases and J by 8 bases, with 7 bases between. CDR1 and CDR2 from the germline V gene are MNHEY and SVGEGT. The CDR3 spells CASSSEGTQYF. The CDR3 region has the DNA TGTGCCAGCAGTTCCGAGGGTACGCAGTATTTT.

The chain recombines TRBV5-1 with TRBJ2-3; possibly TRBD1 for D (6 bases). CDR3 size: 14 residues. With 3 bases removed from V and 2 bases from J, the gap between germline ends came to 10 bases. Per the germline V gene, CDR1 is SGHRS and CDR2 is YFSETQ. The CDR3 region is CASSSTGVTDTQYF. The CDR3 DNA reads as TGCGCCAGCAGCTCGACAGGAGTCACAGATACGCAGTATTTT.

This clonotype was counted a single time. In DNA form, the CDR3 reads TGTGCCAGCAGCTTAGCCACGCCTCTGGCGGGAGGGAGTTCCTACGAGCAGTACTTC. Translation gives CASSLATPLAGGSSYEQYF. The V gene is TRBV7-9, the J gene TRBJ2-7; 9 nucleotides match TRBD2. Germline CDR1 reads SEHNR; CDR2 reads FQNEAQ (reference sequence). CDR3 length equals 19 residues. V lost 0 bases and J lost 1; bases outside the gene matches: 13. Full variable domain (outside the CDR3, taken from reference TRBV7-9 and TRBJ2-7): DTGVSQNPRHKITKRGQNVTFRCDPISEHNRLYWYRQTLGQGPEFLTYFQNEAQLEKSRLLSDRFSAERPKGSFSTLEIQRTEQGDSAMYLCASSLATPLAGGSSYEQYFGPGTRLTVT.

V is TRBV19 and J is TRBJ2-1, with TRBD1 matching over 10 bases. The V segment lost 7 bases and the J segment 7 bases; nucleotides outside the gene matches: 10. Looked up from germline, CDR1 is LNHDA and CDR2 is SQIVND (reference sequence). CDR3 length: 15 amino acids. CDR3 coding DNA: TGTGCCAGTAAACTGTCGGACAGGGGGATGAATGAGCAGTTCTTC. Its translation: CASKLSDRGMNEQFF.